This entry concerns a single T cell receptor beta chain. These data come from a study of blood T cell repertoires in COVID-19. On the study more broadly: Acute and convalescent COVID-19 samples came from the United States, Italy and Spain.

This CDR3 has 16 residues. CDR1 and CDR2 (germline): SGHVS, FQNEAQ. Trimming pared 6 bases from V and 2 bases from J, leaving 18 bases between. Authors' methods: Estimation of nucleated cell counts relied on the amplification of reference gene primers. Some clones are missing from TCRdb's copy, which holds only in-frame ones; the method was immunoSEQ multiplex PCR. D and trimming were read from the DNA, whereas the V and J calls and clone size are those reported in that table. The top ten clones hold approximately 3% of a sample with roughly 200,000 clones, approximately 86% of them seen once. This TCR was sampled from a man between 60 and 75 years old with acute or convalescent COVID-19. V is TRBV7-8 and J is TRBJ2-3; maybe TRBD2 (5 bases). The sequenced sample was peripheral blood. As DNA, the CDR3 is TGTGCCAGCAGGGGATCAACGGGGTCCTTCACAGATACGCAGTATTTT. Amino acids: CASRGSTGSFTDTQYF.